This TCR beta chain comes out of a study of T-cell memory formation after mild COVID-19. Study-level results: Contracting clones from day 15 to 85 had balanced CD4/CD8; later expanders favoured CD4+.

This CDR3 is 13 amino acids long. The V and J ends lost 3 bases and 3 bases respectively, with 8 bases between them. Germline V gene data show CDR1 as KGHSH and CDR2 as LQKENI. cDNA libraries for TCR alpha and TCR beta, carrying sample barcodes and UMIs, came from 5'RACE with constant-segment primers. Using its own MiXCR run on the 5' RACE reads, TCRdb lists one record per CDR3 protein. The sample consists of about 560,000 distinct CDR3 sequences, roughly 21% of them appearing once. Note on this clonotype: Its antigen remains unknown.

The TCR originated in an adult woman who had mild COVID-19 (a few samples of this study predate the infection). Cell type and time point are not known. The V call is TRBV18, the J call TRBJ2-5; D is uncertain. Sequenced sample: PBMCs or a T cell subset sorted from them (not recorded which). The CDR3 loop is CASSPQTKETQYF. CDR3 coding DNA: TGTGCCAGCTCACCCCAGACAAAAGAGACCCAGTACTTC.